This T cell receptor beta chain appears in the sequencing data of a study of blood T cell repertoires in COVID-19. Overall study context: Acute and convalescent COVID-19 samples came from the United States, Italy and Spain. T cells, B-cell-depleted T cells, or PBMCs provided the cDNA or gDNA that served as material.

This CDR3 is 15 amino acids long. The V end lost 2 bases, the J end lost 1 base, and 11 bases lay between the germline ends. The germline V gene has CDR1 MNHNY and CDR2 SVGAGI (reference sequence). This clone was found once. As handled by the study authors: Reference gene primer amplification gave estimated nucleated cell counts. Sequencing was performed with immunoSEQ multiplex PCR; in TCRdb, only in-frame clones are kept and a portion is missing. The V and J calls and clone size were taken over from that table, and D and trimming were inferred from the DNA. The sample lists about 200,000 clones; about 90% were seen once.

This rearrangement joins TRBV6-6 to TRBJ1-2; D might be TRBD1 (6 bases). The sequence was obtained from a man between 18 and 35 years old with active or convalescent COVID-19. What was sequenced was peripheral blood. The CDR3, as DNA: TGTGCCAGCAGTTACCCCCAGGGACATAACTATGGCTACACCTTC. As protein: CASSYPQGHNYGYTF.